These T cell receptor beta chains were read from a single sample in a study of cytotoxic CD8 clonotypes in ibrutinib-treated CLL. Repertoires were generated with immunoSEQ multiplex PCR, while TCRdb's copy carries only in-frame clones and drops some. Of 200,000 to 250,000 clones detected, 60% to 80% appear once; the ten largest clones hold about an eighth. Sequenced here: PBMCs, sampled after 12 months of ibrutinib treatment. The receptors come from a human donor with chronic lymphocytic leukemia. Each CDR3 is given without its conserved first and last residue.

J gene	V gene	CDR3 protein
TRBJ1-1	TRBV9	ASSVEAGTEAF
TRBJ1-1	TRBV5-1	ASSFTGQGPGTEAF
TRBJ2-3	TRBV10-3	ATLPGGEDTQY
TRBJ2-4	TRBV6-5	ASREFWDSENIQY
TRBJ1-5	TRBV5-8	ASRSGGWMDNQPQH
TRBJ2-3	TRBV30	AWSILSGTSGDTQY
TRBJ2-3	TRBV5-1	ASSLGGPRNTDTQY
TRBJ1-2	TRBV30	AWSVQREGRGWSYGYT
TRBJ1-3	TRBV6-6	ASTPLGGTGNTIY
TRBJ1-5	TRBV18	ASSPRQVNSNQPQH
TRBJ1-2	TRBV7-9	ASSLAQSVGYGYT
TRBJ2-5	TRBV5-6	ASSLEWPSGETQY
TRBJ1-2	TRBV2	ASSDIGVWGGYT
TRBJ2-1	TRBV25-1	ASSERVEQF
TRBJ2-1	TRBV19	ASSIGRGQSYNEQF
TRBJ2-6	TRBV19	ASSPAGTSRSGANVLT
TRBJ2-7	TRBV5-6	ASSLGAGVGLEQY
TRBJ2-7	TRBV19	ASSIGIAGAYEQY
TRBJ2-1	TRBV30	AWSEIAGGNEQF
TRBJ2-7	TRBV2	ASSREAYEQY
TRBJ2-4	TRBV4-2	ASSRVGASENIQY
TRBJ2-5	TRBV6-6	ASRLAVSGTQY
TRBJ1-5	TRBV7-9	ASSLDRGYQPQH
TRBJ2-2	TRBV9	ASSGNRGFGELF
TRBJ2-1	TRBV9	ASSASFHEQF
TRBJ2-7	TRBV9	ASSSPVGEQY
TRBJ2-1	TRBV19	ASTRVSGISSYNEQF
TRBJ2-7	TRBV5-6	ASSHYRTGGVKVYEQY
TRBJ1-1	TRBV12-2	ASRLSGQDLNTEAF
TRBJ1-1	TRBV11-2	ASSETGIGTEAF
TRBJ1-1	TRBV9	ASSVGGTAVTEAF
TRBJ2-2	TRBV5-5	ASSLQAGVVGELF
TRBJ1-2	TRBV9	ASSVDNGGYT
TRBJ2-1	TRBV27	ASSPVSNPLSGEQF
TRBJ1-6	TRBV2	ASTLRLLGNSPLH
TRBJ2-1	TRBV7-6	ASSWRGLENNEQF
TRBJ2-7	TRBV5-5	ASSLLASGKYEQY
TRBJ2-3	TRBV18	ASSPSGRGDTQY
TRBJ2-3	TRBV5-1	ASSLAGGFIDTQY
TRBJ2-7	TRBV2	ASTLGRFGEQY